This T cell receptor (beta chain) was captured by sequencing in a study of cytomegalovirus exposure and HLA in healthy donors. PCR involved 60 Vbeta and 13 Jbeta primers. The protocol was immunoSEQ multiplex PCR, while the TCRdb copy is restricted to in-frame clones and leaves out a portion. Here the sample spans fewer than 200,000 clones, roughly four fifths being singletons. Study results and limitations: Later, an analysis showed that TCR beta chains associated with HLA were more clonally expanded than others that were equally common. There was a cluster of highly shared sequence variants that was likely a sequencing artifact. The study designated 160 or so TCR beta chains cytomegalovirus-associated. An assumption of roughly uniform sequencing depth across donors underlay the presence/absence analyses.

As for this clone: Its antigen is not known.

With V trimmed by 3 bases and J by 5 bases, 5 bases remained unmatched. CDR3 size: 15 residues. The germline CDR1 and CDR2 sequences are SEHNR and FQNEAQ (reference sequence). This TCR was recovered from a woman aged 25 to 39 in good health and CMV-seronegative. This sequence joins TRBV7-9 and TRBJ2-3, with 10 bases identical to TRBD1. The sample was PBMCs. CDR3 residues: CASSFGDRGVDTQYF. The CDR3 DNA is TGTGCCAGCAGCTTTGGGGACAGGGGTGTAGATACGCAGTATTTT. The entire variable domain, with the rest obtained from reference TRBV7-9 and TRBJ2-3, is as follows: DTGVSQNPRHKITKRGQNVTFRCDPISEHNRLYWYRQTLGQGPEFLTYFQNEAQLEKSRLLSDRFSAERPKGSFSTLEIQRTEQGDSAMYLCASSFGDRGVDTQYFGPGTRLTVL.